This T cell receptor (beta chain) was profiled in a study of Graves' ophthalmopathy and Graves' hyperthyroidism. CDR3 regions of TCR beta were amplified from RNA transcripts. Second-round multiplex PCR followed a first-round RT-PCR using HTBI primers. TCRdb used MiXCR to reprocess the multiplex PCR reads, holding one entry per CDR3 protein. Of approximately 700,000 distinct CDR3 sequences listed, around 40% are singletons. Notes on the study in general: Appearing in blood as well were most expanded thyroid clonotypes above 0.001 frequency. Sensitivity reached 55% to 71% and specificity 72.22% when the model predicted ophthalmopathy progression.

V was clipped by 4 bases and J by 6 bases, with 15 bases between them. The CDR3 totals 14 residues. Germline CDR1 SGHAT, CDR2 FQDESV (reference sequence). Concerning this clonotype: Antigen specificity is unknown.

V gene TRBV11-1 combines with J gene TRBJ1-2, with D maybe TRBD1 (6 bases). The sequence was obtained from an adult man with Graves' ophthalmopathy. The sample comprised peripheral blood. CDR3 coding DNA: TGTGCCAGCAGCTGGACAGTCGGGGGTGATGGCTACACCTTC. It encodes CASSWTVGGDGYTF.